This paragraph covers one TCR beta chain sequence. Sequencing was performed with immunoSEQ multiplex PCR; in TCRdb, only in-frame clones are kept and a portion is missing. Seen here are approximately 240,000 clones, approximately 79% observed once, and the top ten hold roughly 4%. This sample is part of a study of blood T cell repertoires in COVID-19. The CDR3 totals 15 residues. Germline CDR1 reads SGDLS; CDR2 reads YYNGEE. Losses at the gene ends were 3 bases for V and 9 bases for J; bases not matched to a gene: 14. The rearrangement links TRBV9 to TRBJ2-7, with 8 bases that match TRBD1. The receptor comes from a woman aged 40 to 55 with active or convalescent COVID-19. The sequencing input was peripheral blood. CDR3 bases: TGTGCCAGCAGCGGAGCCGGGACAGGAGGCTATGGGCAGTACTTC. Encoded protein: CASSGAGTGGYGQYF.